These 29 T cell receptor beta chains share one sample of origin, sequenced in a study of beta chain features in type 1 diabetes. Findings and caveats of the study: Patients with Type 1 diabetes showed moderately but significantly shorter TCRB CDR3s in all four CD4+ subsets.

Their target antigens are unknown. Sequenced material consisted of expressed TCRB transcripts (all of the isolated RNA was reverse transcribed). Profiled with immunoSEQ multiplex PCR; TCRdb holds only in-frame clones, not every one. The data hold around 280,000 clones, with approximately 15% observed a single time. The sequenced sample consisted of naive CD4+ T cells from blood. Every receptor here comes from a young man with type 1 diabetes.

This chain joins TRBV5-4 and TRBJ2-5; 8 bases are shared with TRBD1. Trimming removed 3 bases from V and 6 bases from J; junction bases left unmatched: 10. The CDR3 extends over 15 amino acids. Germline V gene lookup returns CDR1 SGHNT and CDR2 YYREEE (reference sequence). CDR3 nucleotide sequence: TGTGCCAGCAGCTCGAGACAGGGGACGATGAAGACCCAGTACTTC. Translation: CASSSRQGTMKTQYF.

The chain combines TRBV29-1 with TRBJ2-5, with TRBD2 matching over 8 bases. CDR1 and CDR2 (germline): SQVTM, ANQGSEA. The CDR3 extends over 13 amino acids. CDR3 sequence reads: CALSGGIQETQYF. The CDR3 DNA follows: TGCGCTTTGTCGGGGGGGATCCAAGAGACCCAGTACTTC.

The chain joins TRBV7-6 to TRBJ2-7; D ambiguous. Germline values: CDR1 SGHVS, CDR2 FNYEAQ. Trimming stripped 5 bases from V and 3 bases from J, with 14 bases between. This CDR3 spans 14 amino acids. In DNA, the CDR3 is TGTGCCAGCAGCCCGCGGAGTGGTTTCTACGAGCAGTACTTC. It codes for CASSPRSGFYEQYF.

Concerning this clone: The sample holds other DNA sequences that translate to the same CDR3. The CDR3 nucleotides read TGTGCCTGGAGTGTAGGGGTGAACACTGAAGCTTTCTTT. Its translation: CAWSVGVNTEAFF. The gene calls are TRBV30 and TRBJ1-1; D is possibly TRBD1 (5 bases). The CDR3 is 13 residues long. CDR1 GTSNPN and CDR2 SVGIG come from the germline V gene (reference sequence). V was cut by 0 bases and J by 0 bases, with 5 bases left in between.

The genes are TRBV11-2 and TRBJ2-2, with 11 nucleotides matching TRBD2. V was clipped by 5 bases and J by 7 bases; unmatched bases: 3. This CDR3 is 14 amino acids long. Germline-derived CDR1 and CDR2 are SGHAT and FQNNGV. Written as DNA, the CDR3 is TGTGCCAGCAGCGGGGGACTAGCGGTCGGGGAGCTGTTTTTT. This encodes CASSGGLAVGELFF.

The chain employs TRBV5-6 and TRBJ2-1; 10 bases line up with TRBD2. Trimming took 0 bases from V and 5 from J; bases not matched to a gene: 2. The CDR3 is made up of 15 amino acids. Per the germline V gene, CDR1 is SGHDT and CDR2 is YYEEEE. The DNA of the CDR3 is TGTGCCAGCAGCTTGGTACTAGCGGGAAACAATGAGCAGTTCTTC. This translates into CASSLVLAGNNEQFF.

The V and J genes are TRBV5-1 and TRBJ1-1, with 10 nucleotides matching TRBD1. The CDR3 is 13 residues long. Germline CDR1 is SGHRS and CDR2 is YFSETQ. Trimming removed 4 bases from V and 7 bases from J; junction bases left unmatched: 4. Here the CDR3 DNA reads TGCGCCAGCAGCGTGGGACAGGGGTATGAAGCTTTCTTT. It codes for CASSVGQGYEAFF.

The rearrangement uses TRBV29-1 and TRBJ1-5; maybe TRBD1 (6 bases). The CDR3 totals 13 residues. CDR1 and CDR2 (germline): SQVTM, ANQGSEA. Trimming pared 8 bases from V and 5 bases from J, leaving 16 bases between. CDR3 amino acids: CSTKQGGDQPQHF. DNA for the CDR3: TGCAGCACGAAACAGGGTGGTGATCAGCCCCAGCATTTT.

This clone was seen only a few times. The chain employs TRBV19 and TRBJ2-1; 9 bases fit TRBD1. The germline CDR1 and CDR2 sequences are LNHDA and SQIVND (reference sequence). The trim removed 8 bases at V and 6 bases at J, leaving 8 bases unmatched. The CDR3 consists of 14 residues. The CDR3 coding sequence is TGTGCCAGTCACGATCCGGGACAGGGCAATGAGCAGTTCTTC. Its protein is CASHDPGQGNEQFF.

This clone has more than one count but fewer than ten. Here the CDR3 reads CASSPREGAGDEKLFF. The CDR3 DNA is TGTGCCAGCAGTCCCCGGGAGGGGGCAGGGGATGAAAAACTGTTTTTT. This rearrangement joins TRBV28 to TRBJ1-4; 7 bases are shared with TRBD1. Germline loops: CDR1 MDHEN, CDR2 SYDVKM. There are 16 residues in the CDR3. V lost 5 bases and J lost 6; bases outside the gene matches: 12.

This clone was recorded a few times. The V gene is TRBV15, the J gene TRBJ2-3; tentatively, D is TRBD1 (6 bases). V lost 0 bases, J lost 3 bases, and 10 bases lay in between. The CDR3 sequence is 15 residues long. Looked up from germline, CDR1 is LNHNV and CDR2 is YYDKDF (reference sequence). The CDR3 nucleotides read TGTGCCACCAGCAGAGAGGGGGCAGGTACAGATACGCAGTATTTT. This translates into CATSREGAGTDTQYF.

In nucleotides, the CDR3 is TGTGCCAGCAGTCTGTCCGGGACTAGCGGTGGAGAGACCCAGTACTTC. Translation gives CASSLSGTSGGETQYF. The chain is built from TRBV28 and TRBJ2-5; 11 bases match TRBD2. Per the germline V gene, CDR1 is MDHEN and CDR2 is SYDVKM. The V segment lost 5 bases and the J segment 4 bases; nucleotides outside the gene matches: 9. CDR3 length equals 16 residues.

The genes are TRBV5-4 and TRBJ2-1; 12 bases map to TRBD2. Germline V gene data show CDR1 as SGHNT and CDR2 as YYREEE (reference sequence). This CDR3 region has 18 residues. The junction had 14 bases not matched to a gene; V was cut back by 4 bases and J by 6 bases. CDR3 residues: CASSRGLAGWGLSNEQFF. The CDR3 DNA follows: TGTGCCAGCAGCCGGGGACTAGCGGGTTGGGGTCTTTCCAATGAGCAGTTCTTC.

This chain links TRBV7-9 with TRBJ2-2; 8 nucleotides align to TRBD1. Germline-derived CDR1 and CDR2 are SEHNR and FQNEAQ (reference sequence). V was pared by 5 bases and J by 3 bases, with 8 bases of the junction left unmatched. The CDR3 runs 16 residues. CDR3 sequence reads: CASSPTGTGHTGELFF. The DNA of the CDR3 is TGTGCCAGCAGCCCCACCGGGACAGGACACACCGGGGAGCTGTTTTTT. Supplemented by reference TRBV7-9 and TRBJ2-2, the full variable domain reads DTGVSQNPRHKITKRGQNVTFRCDPISEHNRLYWYRQTLGQGPEFLTYFQNEAQLEKSRLLSDRFSAERPKGSFSTLEIQRTEQGDSAMYLCASSPTGTGHTGELFFGEGSRLTVL.

This clone appeared a few times. V usage is TRBV15 and J usage is TRBJ2-3; 10 bases agree with TRBD2. The V and J ends lost 0 bases and 4 bases, in that order; junction bases with no gene match: 10. There are 18 residues in the CDR3. The germline gives CDR1 LNHNV, CDR2 YYDKDF (reference sequence). The CDR3 sequence: CATSRDRLAGVSSDTQYF. The CDR3 bases are TGTGCCACCAGCAGAGATCGTCTAGCGGGAGTATCTTCAGATACGCAGTATTTT.

The chain has TRBV6-1 and TRBJ2-1; D might be TRBD2 (5 bases). The V gene lost 3 bases and the J gene lost 5 bases, with 8 bases spanning the gap. The CDR3 totals 13 residues. The germline V gene has CDR1 MNHNS and CDR2 SASEGT. The CDR3 reads CASSDPRDNEQFF. DNA of the CDR3: TGTGCCAGCAGTGATCCGAGGGACAATGAGCAGTTCTTC.

The genes are TRBV19 and TRBJ1-1; TRBD1 is a possible D gene (5 bases). V was clipped by 6 bases and J by 2 bases, with 19 bases between them. The CDR3 length is 16 residues. CDR1 and CDR2 (germline): LNHDA, SQIVND (reference sequence). CDR3 nucleotide sequence: TGTGCCAGTAGCGGGAGTCTTTGGGGCCGAAACACTGAAGCTTTCTTT. Its translation is CASSGSLWGRNTEAFF.

This clone was counted a few times. The V gene is TRBV5-1, the J gene TRBJ2-3, with 12 bases aligning to TRBD2. Trimming took 3 bases from V and 7 from J; bases not matched to a gene: 6. Germline-derived CDR1 and CDR2 are SGHRS and YFSETQ. This CDR3 has 15 residues. CDR3 residues: CASSSPSGGAYTQYF. DNA of the CDR3: TGCGCCAGCAGCTCTCCTAGCGGGGGGGCTTATACGCAGTATTTT.

This clone appeared a few times. The J gene is TRBJ1-1, the V gene TRBV10-3, with D perhaps matching TRBD1 (6 bases). V lost 0 bases and J lost 8, with 10 bases in between. CDR3 length: 13 amino acids. Per the germline V gene, CDR1 is ENHRY and CDR2 is SYGVKD. CDR3 nucleotides: TGTGCCATCAGTGAGTCGGACAGCCAAGAAGCTTTCTTT. This codes for CAISESDSQEAFF.

The sample holds a few counts of this clone. The rearrangement joins TRBV7-2 to TRBJ2-5; possible D gene TRBD1, 5 bases. The CDR3 has 14 residues. From germline, CDR1 is SGHTA and CDR2 FQGNSA. Trimming took off 7 bases at V and 1 base at J, with 13 bases between the two ends. CDR3 in amino acids: CASTARQIQETQYF. The CDR3 coding sequence is TGTGCCAGCACCGCTCGACAGATCCAAGAGACCCAGTACTTC.

CDR3 sequence (DNA): TGTGCCCTCGGGGACAGACATCCCGGCTACACCTTC. This translates into CALGDRHPGYTF. The chain uses TRBV10-3 and TRBJ1-2; TRBD1 agrees at 7 bases. The CDR3 covers 12 residues. The germline V gene has CDR1 ENHRY and CDR2 SYGVKD. V was clipped by 11 bases and J by 8 bases; unmatched bases: 11.

In the case of this clone: Distinct nucleotide sequences in the sample also encode this CDR3. The rearrangement links TRBV6-5 to TRBJ2-7, with TRBD1 matching 9 bases. CDR1 MNHEY and CDR2 SVGAGI come from the germline V gene. This CDR3 is 15 amino acids long. V lost 0 bases, J lost 2 bases, and 2 bases stayed unmatched. The CDR3 spells CASSYSGTGTYEQYF. The DNA for the CDR3 is TGTGCCAGCAGTTACTCAGGGACAGGGACCTACGAGCAGTACTTC.

V is TRBV28 and J is TRBJ2-5; D is unresolved. The germline V gene encodes CDR1 MDHEN and CDR2 SYDVKM. The length of the CDR3 is 16 residues. The ends were cut back, 5 bases at V and 0 bases at J, with 16 bases in the middle. CDR3 nucleotides: TGTGCCAGCAGTCCATTCTCCCTGAGCGACCAAGAGACCCAGTACTTC. It is translated as CASSPFSLSDQETQYF.

The V call is TRBV27, the J call TRBJ2-7; 7 bases match TRBD1. Unmatched junction bases numbered 12, after V lost 5 bases and J lost 2 bases. Germline CDR1 is MNHEY and CDR2 is SMNVEV (reference sequence). There are 16 residues in the CDR3. The CDR3: CASSPRPGTETYEQYF. The DNA for the CDR3 is TGTGCCAGCAGTCCTCGGCCCGGGACAGAGACCTACGAGCAGTACTTC.

This chain joins TRBV2 and TRBJ2-1; D is ambiguous. Between the trimmed V and J ends, which lost 4 bases and 6 bases, there was a span of 4 bases. The CDR3 has 11 residues. From germline, CDR1 is SNHLY and CDR2 FYNNEI. The CDR3 region has the DNA TGTGCCAGCAGTGTAGTCAATGAGCAGTTCTTC. Amino acids: CASSVVNEQFF.

The J gene is TRBJ1-2, the V gene TRBV7-2; tentatively, D is TRBD1 (6 bases). The CDR3 length is 13 residues. V gave up 4 bases and J gave up 7 bases, with 13 bases separating them. The V gene's germline CDR1 is SGHTA and CDR2 FQGNSA. The CDR3 DNA reads as TGTGCCAGCAGCTCCGGGGGGCCCGGTGGCTACACCTTC. This encodes CASSSGGPGGYTF.

This clone has more than one count but fewer than ten. The genes are TRBV10-3 and TRBJ1-1; D ambiguous. This CDR3 comprises 16 residues. The V and J ends lost 2 bases and 1 base respectively, with 14 bases between them. Per the germline V gene, CDR1 is ENHRY and CDR2 is SYGVKD. The CDR3 region has the DNA TGTGCCATCAGTGAGGAATGGTTGAGGCCGAACACTGAAGCTTTCTTT. It encodes CAISEEWLRPNTEAFF.

The chain has TRBV6-1 and TRBJ2-1; possibly TRBD2 for D (5 bases). Germline V lookup: CDR1 MNHNS, CDR2 SASEGT. Trimming removed 4 bases from V and 0 bases from J, with 10 bases in between. This CDR3 comprises 15 residues. Here the CDR3 DNA reads TGTGCCAGCAGTGGGCGGAGGAGCTCCTACAATGAGCAGTTCTTC. Translating gives CASSGRRSSYNEQFF.

The V gene is TRBV14, the J gene TRBJ1-2; 8 bases agree with TRBD1. V lost 4 bases to trimming and J lost 4 bases; unmatched junction nucleotides: 2. This CDR3 is built from 13 residues. The germline CDR1 and CDR2 sequences are SGHDN and FVKESK. The CDR3 region has the DNA TGTGCCAGCAGCCCCGACAGGGGCTATGGCTACACCTTC. This encodes CASSPDRGYGYTF.